Sequencing of this T cell receptor beta chain was carried out in a study of post-analysis software for immune sequencing data. Overall study: The disease courses covered relapsing-remitting, secondary progressive and progressive-relapsing multiple sclerosis.

Deletions cut 9 bases from V and 3 bases from J, with 16 bases between. Looked up from germline, CDR1 is KGHDR and CDR2 is SFDVKD. This CDR3 is built from 15 residues. Broader study findings: Versus controls, multiple sclerosis patients showed significantly lower diversity (normalized Chao1). There were five TRBV segments more frequent in patients than controls, and TRBV5-6, TRBV5-1 and TRBV20-1 were among them.

Concerning this clonotype: The antigen remains unidentified. A much larger clone lies a single base off, so this may be a read error.

Tagging with unique molecular identifiers was a feature of the TCR beta cDNA libraries. Input populations of 1 to 10 million T cells gave rise to hundreds of thousands of cDNA molecules. TCRdb itself ran the PCR reads through MiXCR, one entry per CDR3 protein. The sample shows some 260,000 distinct CDR3 sequences, 36% of them seen only once. V is TRBV24-1 and J is TRBJ2-2; perhaps TRBD1 as D (7 bases). The specimen was blood. The TCR was taken from a girl aged 5-17 years with multiple sclerosis. The CDR3 coding sequence is TGTGCCACCGGCAGGGGGAGGATGGACACCGGGGAGCTGTTTTTT. Its protein product is CATGRGRMDTGELFF.